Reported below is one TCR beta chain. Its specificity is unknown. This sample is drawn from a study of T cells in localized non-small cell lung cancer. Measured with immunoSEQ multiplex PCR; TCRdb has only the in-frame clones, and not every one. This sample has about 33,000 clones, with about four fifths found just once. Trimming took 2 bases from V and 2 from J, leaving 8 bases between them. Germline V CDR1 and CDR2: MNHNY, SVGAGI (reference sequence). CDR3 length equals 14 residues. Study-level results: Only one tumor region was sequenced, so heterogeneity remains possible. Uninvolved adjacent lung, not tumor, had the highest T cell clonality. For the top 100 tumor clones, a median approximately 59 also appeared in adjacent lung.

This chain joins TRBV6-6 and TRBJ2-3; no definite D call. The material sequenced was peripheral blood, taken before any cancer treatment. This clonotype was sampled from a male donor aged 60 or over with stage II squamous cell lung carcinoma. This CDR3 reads CASSYRHPTDTQYF. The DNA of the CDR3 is TGTGCCAGCAGTTACCGACACCCCACAGATACGCAGTATTTT.